This T cell receptor (beta chain) is from a study of blood T cell repertoires in COVID-19. For the study at large: The study drew acute and convalescent COVID-19 samples from the United States, Italy and Spain.

TCRdb keeps only in-frame clones here, not all; method: immunoSEQ multiplex PCR. The sample holds about 260,000 clones, 80% to 90% seen once. The specimen sequenced was PBMCs or T cells enriched from blood (not recorded which). This sequence originates from a man aged 50-59 years who had been exposed to COVID-19.

The CDR3 protein is CASSLPGVDTGELFF. Written as DNA, the CDR3 is TGTGCCAGCAGCTTACCCGGGGTGGACACCGGGGAGCTGTTTTTT. This chain joins TRBV5-6 and TRBJ2-2; a possible D gene is TRBD2 (5 bases). Trimming took off 2 bases at V and 3 bases at J, with 11 bases between the two ends. The CDR3 totals 15 residues. Germline-derived CDR1 and CDR2 are SGHDT and YYEEEE.